This T cell receptor (beta chain) is from a study of blood T cells in healthy people across ages. The germline CDR1 and CDR2 sequences are DFQATT and SNEGSKA (reference sequence). This CDR3 region has 13 residues. With V trimmed by 6 bases and J by 8 bases, 11 bases remained unmatched. With a J-beta primer mix and a sample-barcoded 5' primer, a second PCR ran 7 to 11 cycles. TCRdb reprocessed the 5' RACE reads via MiXCR and lists one record per CDR3 protein. Of approximately 600,000 distinct CDR3 sequences listed, about 53% are singletons. This TCR derives from a man aged 55 to 70 in good health. This chain connects TRBV20-1 to TRBJ2-3; 7 bases align to TRBD1. Sequences were obtained from blood. The CDR3 nucleotides read TGCAGTGCGGCCCCCGACAGGGCTGGTACGCAGTATTTT. Translation gives CSAAPDRAGTQYF.